What follows describes a single T cell receptor (beta chain). Antigen: not known. The data derive from a study of cytomegalovirus exposure and HLA in healthy donors. Study-level findings and limits: The study flagged roughly 150 TCR beta chains as cytomegalovirus-associated. Presence/absence results assume similar sequencing depth per donor, which may not hold. 87-base-pair reads could not separate some V segments, including TRBV6-2 and TRBV6-3. Three chains linked to CMV were shown in vitro to be specific for CMV antigens.

PCR involved 60 Vbeta and 13 Jbeta primers. The table came from immunoSEQ multiplex PCR; TCRdb's copy has only in-frame clones and leaves some out. The sample gives about 110,000 clones, over 75% of which show up once; 3.5% to 4% is in the top ten. Germline loops: CDR1 SGHAT, CDR2 FQNNGV. V dropped 2 bases and J dropped 1; count of bases not matched to a gene: 5. The CDR3 spans 16 residues. This chain uses TRBV11-2 with TRBJ2-1, with 7 bases fitting TRBD2. This clonotype originated in a man in his sixties in good health and CMV-seronegative. The material sequenced was PBMCs. The CDR3 region has the DNA TGTGCCAGCAGCTTAAGACTAGCTTCGTCCTACAATGAGCAGTTCTTC. Amino acid sequence: CASSLRLASSYNEQFF.